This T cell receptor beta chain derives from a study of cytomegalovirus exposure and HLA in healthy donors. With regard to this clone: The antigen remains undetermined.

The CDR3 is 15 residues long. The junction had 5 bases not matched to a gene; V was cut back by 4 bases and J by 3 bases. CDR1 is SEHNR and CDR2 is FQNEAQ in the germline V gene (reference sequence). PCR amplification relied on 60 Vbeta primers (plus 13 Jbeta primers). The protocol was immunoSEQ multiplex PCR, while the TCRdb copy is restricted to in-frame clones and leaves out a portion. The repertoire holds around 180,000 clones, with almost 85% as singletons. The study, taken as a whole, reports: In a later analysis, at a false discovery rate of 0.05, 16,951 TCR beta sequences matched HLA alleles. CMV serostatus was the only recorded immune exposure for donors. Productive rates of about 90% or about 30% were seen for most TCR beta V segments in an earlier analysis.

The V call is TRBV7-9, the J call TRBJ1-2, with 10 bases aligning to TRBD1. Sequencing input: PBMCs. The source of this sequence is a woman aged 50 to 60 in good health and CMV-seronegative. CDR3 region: CASSSFGTGDYGYTF. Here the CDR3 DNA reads TGTGCCAGCAGCTCCTTCGGGACAGGGGACTATGGCTACACCTTC.